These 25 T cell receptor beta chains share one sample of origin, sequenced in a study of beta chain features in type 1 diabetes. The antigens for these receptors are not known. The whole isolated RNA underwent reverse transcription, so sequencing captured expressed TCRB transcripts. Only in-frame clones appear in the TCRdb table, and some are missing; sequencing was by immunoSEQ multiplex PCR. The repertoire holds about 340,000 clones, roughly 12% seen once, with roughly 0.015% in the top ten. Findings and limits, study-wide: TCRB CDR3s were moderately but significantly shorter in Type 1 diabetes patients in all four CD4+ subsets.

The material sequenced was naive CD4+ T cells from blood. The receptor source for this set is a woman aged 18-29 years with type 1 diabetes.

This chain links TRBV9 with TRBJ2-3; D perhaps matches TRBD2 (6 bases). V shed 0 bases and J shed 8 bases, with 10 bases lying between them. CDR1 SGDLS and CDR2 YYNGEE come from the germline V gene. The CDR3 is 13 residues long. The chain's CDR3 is CASSVGEAGTQYF. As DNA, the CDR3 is TGTGCCAGCAGCGTAGGGGAGGCGGGTACGCAGTATTTT. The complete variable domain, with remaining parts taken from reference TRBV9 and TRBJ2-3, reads DSGVTQTPKHLITATGQRVTLRCSPRSGDLSVYWYQQSLDQGLQFLIQYYNGEERAKGNILERFSAQQFPDLHSELNLSSLELGDSALYFCASSVGEAGTQYFGPGTRLTVL.

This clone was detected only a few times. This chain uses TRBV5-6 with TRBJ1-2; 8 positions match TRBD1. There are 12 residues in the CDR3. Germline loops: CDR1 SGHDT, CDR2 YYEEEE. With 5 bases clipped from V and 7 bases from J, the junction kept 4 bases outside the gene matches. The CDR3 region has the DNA TGTGCCAGCAGGAATACAGGGGGTGGCTACACCTTC. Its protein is CASRNTGGGYTF.

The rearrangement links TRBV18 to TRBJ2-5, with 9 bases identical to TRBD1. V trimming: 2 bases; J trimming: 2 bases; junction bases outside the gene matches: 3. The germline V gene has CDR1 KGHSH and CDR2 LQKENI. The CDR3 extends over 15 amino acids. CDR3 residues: CASSPFGQGQETQYF. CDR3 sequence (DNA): TGTGCCAGCTCACCATTTGGACAGGGGCAAGAGACCCAGTACTTC.

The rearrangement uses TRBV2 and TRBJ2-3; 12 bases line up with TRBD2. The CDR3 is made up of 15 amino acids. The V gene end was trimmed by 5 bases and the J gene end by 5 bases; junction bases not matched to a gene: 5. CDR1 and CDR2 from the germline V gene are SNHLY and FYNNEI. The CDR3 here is CASSPSSGRGDTQYF. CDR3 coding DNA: TGTGCCAGCAGTCCCTCTAGCGGGAGGGGAGATACGCAGTATTTT.

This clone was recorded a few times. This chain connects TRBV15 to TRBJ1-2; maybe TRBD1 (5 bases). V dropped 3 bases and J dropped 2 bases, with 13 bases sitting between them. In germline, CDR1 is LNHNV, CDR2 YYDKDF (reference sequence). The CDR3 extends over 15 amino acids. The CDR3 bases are TGTGCCACCAGCAGGGCCGGGGCGGGGAACTATGGCTACACCTTC. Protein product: CATSRAGAGNYGYTF. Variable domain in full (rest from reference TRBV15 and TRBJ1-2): DAMVIQNPRYQVTQFGKPVTLSCSQTLNHNVMYWYQQKSSQAPKLLFHYYDKDFNNEADTPDNFQSRRPNTSFCFLDIRSPGLGDTAMYLCATSRAGAGNYGYTFGSGTRLTVV.

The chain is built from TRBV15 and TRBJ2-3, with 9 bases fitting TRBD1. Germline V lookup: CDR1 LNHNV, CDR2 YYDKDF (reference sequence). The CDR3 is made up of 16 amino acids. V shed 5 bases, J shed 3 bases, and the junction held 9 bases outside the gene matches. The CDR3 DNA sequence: TGTGCCACCAGCGGTGGAGGGACAGGGTGGACAGATACGCAGTATTTT. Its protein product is CATSGGGTGWTDTQYF.

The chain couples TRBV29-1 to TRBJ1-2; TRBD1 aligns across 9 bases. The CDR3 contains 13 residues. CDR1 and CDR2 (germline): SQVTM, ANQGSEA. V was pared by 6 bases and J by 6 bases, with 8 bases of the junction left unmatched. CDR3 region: CSVFRDREDGYTF. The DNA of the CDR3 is TGCAGCGTCTTCCGGGACAGGGAAGATGGCTACACCTTC. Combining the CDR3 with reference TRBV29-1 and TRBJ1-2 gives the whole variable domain SAVISQKPSRDICQRGTSLTIQCQVDSQVTMMFWYRQQPGQSLTLIATANQGSEATYESGFVIDKFPISRPNLTFSTLTVSNMSPEDSSIYLCSVFRDREDGYTFGSGTRLTVV.

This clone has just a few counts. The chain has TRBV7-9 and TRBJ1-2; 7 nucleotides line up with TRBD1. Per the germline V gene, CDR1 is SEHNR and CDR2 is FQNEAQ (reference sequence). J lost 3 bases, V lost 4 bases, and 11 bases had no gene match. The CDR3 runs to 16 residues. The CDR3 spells CASSSVIRGPYYGYTF. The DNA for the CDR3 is TGTGCCAGCAGCTCCGTCATAAGGGGGCCATACTATGGCTACACCTTC.

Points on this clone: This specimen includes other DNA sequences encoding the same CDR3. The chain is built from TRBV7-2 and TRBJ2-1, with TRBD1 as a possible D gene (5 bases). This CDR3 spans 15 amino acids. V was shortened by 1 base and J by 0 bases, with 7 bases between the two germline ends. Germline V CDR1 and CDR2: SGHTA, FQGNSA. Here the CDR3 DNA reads TGTGCCAGCAGCTTAGACAGGAGCTCCTACAATGAGCAGTTCTTC. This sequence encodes CASSLDRSSYNEQFF.

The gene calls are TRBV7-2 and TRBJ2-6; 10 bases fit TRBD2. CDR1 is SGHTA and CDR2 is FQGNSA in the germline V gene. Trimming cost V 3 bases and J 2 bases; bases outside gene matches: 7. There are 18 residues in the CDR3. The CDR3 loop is CASSFRPTSGAGANVLTF. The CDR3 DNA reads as TGTGCCAGCAGCTTCAGACCTACTAGCGGGGCTGGGGCCAACGTCCTGACTTTC.

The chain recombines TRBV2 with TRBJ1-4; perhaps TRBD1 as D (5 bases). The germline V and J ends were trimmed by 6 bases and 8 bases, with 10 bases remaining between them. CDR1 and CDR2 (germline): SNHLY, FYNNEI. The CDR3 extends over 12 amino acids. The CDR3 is CASRQEGEKLFF. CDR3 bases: TGTGCCAGCAGACAGGAGGGGGAAAAACTGTTTTTT.

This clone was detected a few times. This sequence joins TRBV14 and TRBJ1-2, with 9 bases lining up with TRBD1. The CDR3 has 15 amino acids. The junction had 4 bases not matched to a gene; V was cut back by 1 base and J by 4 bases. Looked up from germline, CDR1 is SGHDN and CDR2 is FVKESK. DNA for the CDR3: TGTGCCAGCAGCCAAGTTGGGACAGGGCCCTATGGCTACACCTTC. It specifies CASSQVGTGPYGYTF.

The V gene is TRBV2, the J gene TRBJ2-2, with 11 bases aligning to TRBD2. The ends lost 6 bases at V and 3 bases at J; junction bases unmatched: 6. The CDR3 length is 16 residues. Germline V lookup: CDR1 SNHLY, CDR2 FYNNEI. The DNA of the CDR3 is TGTGCCAGCAGGCGCGGGACTAGCGGTTACACCGGGGAGCTGTTTTTT. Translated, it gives CASRRGTSGYTGELFF.

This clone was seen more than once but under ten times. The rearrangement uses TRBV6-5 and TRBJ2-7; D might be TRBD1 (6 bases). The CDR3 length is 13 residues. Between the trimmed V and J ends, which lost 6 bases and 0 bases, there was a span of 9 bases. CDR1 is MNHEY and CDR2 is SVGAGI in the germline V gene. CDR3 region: CASRRGFSYEQYF. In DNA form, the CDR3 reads TGTGCCAGCAGGAGGGGGTTCTCCTACGAGCAGTACTTC.

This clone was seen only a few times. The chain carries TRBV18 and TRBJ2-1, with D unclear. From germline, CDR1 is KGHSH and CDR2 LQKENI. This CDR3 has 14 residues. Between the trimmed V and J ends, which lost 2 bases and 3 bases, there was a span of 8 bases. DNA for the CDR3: TGTGCCAGCTCACCAGAGATTATCTACAATGAGCAGTTCTTC. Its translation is CASSPEIIYNEQFF.

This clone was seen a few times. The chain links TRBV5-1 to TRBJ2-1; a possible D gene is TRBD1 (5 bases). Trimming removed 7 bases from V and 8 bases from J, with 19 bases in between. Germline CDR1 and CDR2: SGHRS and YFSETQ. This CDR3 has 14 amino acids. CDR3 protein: CASHLTAFVDEQFF. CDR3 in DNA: TGCGCCAGCCACCTGACAGCGTTTGTGGATGAGCAGTTCTTC.

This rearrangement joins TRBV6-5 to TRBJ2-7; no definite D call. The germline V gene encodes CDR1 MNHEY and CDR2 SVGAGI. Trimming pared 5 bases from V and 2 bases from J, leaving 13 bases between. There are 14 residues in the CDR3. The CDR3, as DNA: TGTGCCAGCAGTACCGCCGGCGGAACCTACGAGCAGTACGTC. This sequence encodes CASSTAGGTYEQYV.

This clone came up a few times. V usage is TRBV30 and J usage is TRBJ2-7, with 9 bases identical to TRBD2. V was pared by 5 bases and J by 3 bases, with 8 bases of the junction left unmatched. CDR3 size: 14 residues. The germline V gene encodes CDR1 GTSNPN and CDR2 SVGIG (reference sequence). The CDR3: CAWAQAGGGYEQYF. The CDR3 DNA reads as TGTGCCTGGGCCCAAGCGGGAGGTGGCTACGAGCAGTACTTC.

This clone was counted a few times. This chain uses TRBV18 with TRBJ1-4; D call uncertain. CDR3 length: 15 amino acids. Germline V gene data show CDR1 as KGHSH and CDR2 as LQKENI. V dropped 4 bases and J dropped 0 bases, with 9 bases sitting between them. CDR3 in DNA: TGTGCCAGCTCACACTCGGTGTCAACTAATGAAAAACTGTTTTTT. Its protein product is CASSHSVSTNEKLFF. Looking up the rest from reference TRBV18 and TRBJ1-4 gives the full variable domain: NAGVMQNPRHLVRRRGQEARLRCSPMKGHSHVYWYRQLPEEGLKFMVYLQKENIIDESGMPKERFSAEFPKEGPSILRIQQVVRGDSAAYFCASSHSVSTNEKLFFGSGTQLSVL.

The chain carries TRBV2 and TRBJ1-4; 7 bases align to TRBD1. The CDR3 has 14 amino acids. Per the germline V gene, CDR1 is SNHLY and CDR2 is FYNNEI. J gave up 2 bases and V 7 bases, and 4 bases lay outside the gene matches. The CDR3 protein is CASTSGGTNEKLFF. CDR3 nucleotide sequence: TGTGCCAGCACGTCAGGGGGGACTAATGAAAAACTGTTTTTT.

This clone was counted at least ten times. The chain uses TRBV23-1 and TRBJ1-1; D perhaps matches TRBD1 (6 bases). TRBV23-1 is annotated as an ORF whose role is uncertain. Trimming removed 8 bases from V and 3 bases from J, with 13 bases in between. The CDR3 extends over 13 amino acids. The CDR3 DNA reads TGCGCCAGCGACACAGGGCCGGACACTGAAGCTTTCTTT. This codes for CASDTGPDTEAFF.

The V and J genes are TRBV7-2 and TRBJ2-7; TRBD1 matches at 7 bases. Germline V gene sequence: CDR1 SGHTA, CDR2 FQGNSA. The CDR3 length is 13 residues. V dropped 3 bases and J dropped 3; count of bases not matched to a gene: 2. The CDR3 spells CASSLDRRYEQYF. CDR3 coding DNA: TGTGCCAGCAGCTTGGACAGGCGCTACGAGCAGTACTTC.

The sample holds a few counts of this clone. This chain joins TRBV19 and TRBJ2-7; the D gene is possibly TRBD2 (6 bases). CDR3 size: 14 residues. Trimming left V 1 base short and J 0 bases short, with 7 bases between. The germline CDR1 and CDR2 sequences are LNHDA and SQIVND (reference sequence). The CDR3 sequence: CASSIAGASYEQYF. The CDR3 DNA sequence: TGTGCCAGTAGTATAGCGGGAGCCTCCTACGAGCAGTACTTC. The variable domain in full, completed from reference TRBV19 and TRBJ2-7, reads DGGITQSPKYLFRKEGQNVTLSCEQNLNHDAMYWYRQDPGQGLRLIYYSQIVNDFQKGDIAEGYSVSREKKESFPLTVTSAQKNPTAFYLCASSIAGASYEQYFGPGTRLTVT.

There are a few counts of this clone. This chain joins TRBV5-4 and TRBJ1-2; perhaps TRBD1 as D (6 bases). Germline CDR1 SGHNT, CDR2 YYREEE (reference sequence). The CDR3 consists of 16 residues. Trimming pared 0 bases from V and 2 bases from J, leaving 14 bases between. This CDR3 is CASSLARGGANYGYTF. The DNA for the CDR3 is TGTGCCAGCAGCTTGGCCCGGGGGGGCGCCAACTATGGCTACACCTTC.

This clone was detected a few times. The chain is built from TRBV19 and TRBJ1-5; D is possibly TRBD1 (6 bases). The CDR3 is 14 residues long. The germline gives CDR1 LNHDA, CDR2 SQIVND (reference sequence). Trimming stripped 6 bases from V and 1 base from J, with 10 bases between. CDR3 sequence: CASRRTDSNQPQHF. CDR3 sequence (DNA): TGTGCCAGTAGGCGGACAGACAGCAATCAGCCCCAGCATTTT.